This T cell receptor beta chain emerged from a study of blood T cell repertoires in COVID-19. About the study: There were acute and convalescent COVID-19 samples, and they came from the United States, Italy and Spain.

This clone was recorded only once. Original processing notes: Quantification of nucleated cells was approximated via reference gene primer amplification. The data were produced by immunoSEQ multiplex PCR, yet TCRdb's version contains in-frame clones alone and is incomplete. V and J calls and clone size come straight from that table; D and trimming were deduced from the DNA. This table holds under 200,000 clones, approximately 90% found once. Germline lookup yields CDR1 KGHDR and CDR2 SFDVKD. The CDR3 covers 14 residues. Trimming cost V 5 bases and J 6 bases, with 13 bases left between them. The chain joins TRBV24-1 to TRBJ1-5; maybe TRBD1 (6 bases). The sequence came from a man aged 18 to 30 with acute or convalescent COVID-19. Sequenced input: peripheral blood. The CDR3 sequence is CATSGGGASQPQHF. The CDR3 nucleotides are TGTGCCACCAGTGGAGGGGGGGCTAGTCAGCCCCAGCATTTT.